What follows are 7 T cell receptor beta chains derived from one specimen sequenced in a study of OX40 agonist ivuxolimab in advanced cancers. Clones were sequenced by immunoSEQ multiplex PCR, and TCRdb holds only the in-frame ones, with some missing. Of tens of thousands of clones in the sample, 81% are singletons; the top ten hold about a third. The material was CD4+ or CD8+ T cells sorted from blood, obtained in a trial of the OX40 agonist ivuxolimab. These receptors all come from an adult with an advanced solid tumor such as melanoma, head and neck, liver or kidney cancer.

The rearrangement links TRBV6-5 to TRBJ2-7, with 8 positions matching TRBD1. J lost 6 bases, V lost 6 bases, and 7 bases had no gene match. The CDR3 sequence is 13 residues long. The germline gives CDR1 MNHEY, CDR2 SVGAGI. CDR3 sequence (DNA): TGTGCCAGCAGCTCGACAGGGGCGGGCGAGCAGTACTTC. Protein product: CASSSTGAGEQYF.

The chain combines TRBV7-9 with TRBJ2-1; 10 bases match TRBD2. With 0 bases clipped from V and 0 bases from J, the junction kept 5 bases outside the gene matches. The CDR3 consists of 18 residues. Germline V CDR1 and CDR2: SEHNR, FQNEAQ (reference sequence). CDR3 sequence reads: CASSLADLAGASYNEQFF. The CDR3 region has the DNA TGTGCCAGCAGCTTAGCGGATCTAGCGGGAGCCTCCTACAATGAGCAGTTCTTC.

This chain connects TRBV7-9 to TRBJ2-7, with 7 bases aligning to TRBD2. CDR1 and CDR2 (germline): SEHNR, FQNEAQ (reference sequence). J lost 2 bases, V lost 5 bases, and 6 bases had no gene match. The CDR3 has 14 amino acids. DNA of the CDR3: TGTGCCAGCAGCCTCCCGGCGGGAGCCTACGAGCAGTACTTC. Translation: CASSLPAGAYEQYF.

The V gene is TRBV7-6, the J gene TRBJ2-1; no definite D call. The germline CDR1 and CDR2 sequences are SGHVS and FNYEAQ. The CDR3 has 14 residues. V lost 0 bases to trimming and J lost 5 bases, with 8 bases between them. In nucleotides, the CDR3 is TGTGCCAGCAGCTTAGCGGACGCCGACAATGAGCAGTTCTTC. As protein: CASSLADADNEQFF.

V is TRBV28 and J is TRBJ2-1; D remains unclear. The ends were cut back, 7 bases at V and 0 bases at J, with 10 bases in the middle. CDR3 length equals 14 residues. CDR1 MDHEN and CDR2 SYDVKM come from the germline V gene. The CDR3 coding sequence is TGTGCCAGCACCCCCGGGCGCTCCTACAATGAGCAGTTCTTC. Translated, it gives CASTPGRSYNEQFF.

The CDR3: CAWSTGGRSYEQYF. The CDR3 region has the DNA TGTGCCTGGTCCACAGGGGGTAGGTCCTACGAGCAGTACTTC. The rearrangement links TRBV30 to TRBJ2-7; 8 bases agree with TRBD1. The length of the CDR3 is 14 residues. Germline V CDR1 and CDR2: GTSNPN, SVGIG (reference sequence). V shed 5 bases and J 1 base; nucleotides not matched to a gene: 7.

The genes are TRBV5-6 and TRBJ2-7; TRBD2 agrees at 10 bases. The CDR3 length is 15 residues. CDR1 is SGHDT, CDR2 YYEEEE, per germline. J lost 5 bases, V lost 2 bases, and 7 bases had no gene match. The CDR3 DNA follows: TGTGCCAGCAGCTTACCTAGCGGGAGTGGCGACGAGCAGTACTTC. Amino acids: CASSLPSGSGDEQYF.